What follows describes a single T cell receptor beta chain. Its target is unknown. Profiling relied on immunoSEQ multiplex PCR, and the TCRdb table lists in-frame clones only, not all of them. The sample has approximately 190,000 clones; approximately 87% are singletons. Trimming pared 3 bases from V and 6 bases from J, leaving 11 bases between. The germline V gene has CDR1 MGHDK and CDR2 SYGVNS. The CDR3 is 14 amino acids. This specimen comes from a study of T cell responses to AZD1222 COVID-19 vaccine. General study findings and limits: Among vaccine-associated CD4 TCRs, coverage spanned spike, with dominance at 160-218 and 743-854.

The clonotype was recovered from an adult in good health. Sequenced here: peripheral blood, sampled on day 0 of MenACWY control vaccination. V and J are TRBV25-1 and TRBJ1-4, with a weak D call TRBD1 (6 bases). The CDR3 here is CASSDPTGDEKLFF. The DNA for the CDR3 is TGTGCCAGCAGTGATCCGACAGGCGATGAAAAACTGTTTTTT.